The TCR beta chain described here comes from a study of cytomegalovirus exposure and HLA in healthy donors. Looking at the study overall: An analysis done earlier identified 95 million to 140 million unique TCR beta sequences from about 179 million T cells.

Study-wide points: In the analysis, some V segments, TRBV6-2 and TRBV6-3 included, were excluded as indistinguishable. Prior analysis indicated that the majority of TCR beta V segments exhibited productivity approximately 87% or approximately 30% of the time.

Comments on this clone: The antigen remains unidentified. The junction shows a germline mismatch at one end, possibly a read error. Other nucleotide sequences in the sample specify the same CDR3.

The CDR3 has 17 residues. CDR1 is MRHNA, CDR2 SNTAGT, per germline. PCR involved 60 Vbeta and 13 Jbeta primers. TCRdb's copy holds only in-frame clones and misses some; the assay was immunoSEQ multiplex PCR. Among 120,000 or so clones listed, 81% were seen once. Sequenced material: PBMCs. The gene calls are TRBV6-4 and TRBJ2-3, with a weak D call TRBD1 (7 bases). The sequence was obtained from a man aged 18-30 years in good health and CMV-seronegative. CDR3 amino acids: CASSDSGPGGGTDTQYF. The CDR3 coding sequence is TGTGCCAGCAGTGACTCGGGGCCAGGGGGAGGCACAGATACGCAATATTTT.